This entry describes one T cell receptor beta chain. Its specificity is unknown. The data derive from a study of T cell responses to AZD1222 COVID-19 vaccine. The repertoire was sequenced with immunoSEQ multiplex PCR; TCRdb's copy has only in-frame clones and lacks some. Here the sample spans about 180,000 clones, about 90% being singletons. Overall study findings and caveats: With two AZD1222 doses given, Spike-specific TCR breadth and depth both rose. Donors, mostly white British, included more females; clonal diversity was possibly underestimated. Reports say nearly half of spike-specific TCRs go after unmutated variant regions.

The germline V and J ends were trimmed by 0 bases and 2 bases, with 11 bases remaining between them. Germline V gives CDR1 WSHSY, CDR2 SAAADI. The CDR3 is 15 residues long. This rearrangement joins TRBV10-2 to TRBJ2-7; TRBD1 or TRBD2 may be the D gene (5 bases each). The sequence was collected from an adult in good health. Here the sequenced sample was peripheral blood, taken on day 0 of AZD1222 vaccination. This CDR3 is CASSESAWGPYEQYF. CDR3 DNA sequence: TGCGCCAGCAGTGAGTCTGCCTGGGGACCCTACGAGCAGTACTTC.